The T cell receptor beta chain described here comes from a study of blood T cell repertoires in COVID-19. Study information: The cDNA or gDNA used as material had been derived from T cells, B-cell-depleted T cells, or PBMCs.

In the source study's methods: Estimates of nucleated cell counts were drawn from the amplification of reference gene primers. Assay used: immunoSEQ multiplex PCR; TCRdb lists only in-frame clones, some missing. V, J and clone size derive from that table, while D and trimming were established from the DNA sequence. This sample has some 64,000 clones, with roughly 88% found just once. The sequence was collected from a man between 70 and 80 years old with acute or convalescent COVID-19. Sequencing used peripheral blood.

This CDR3 is CSALHPRIGYTF. The CDR3, as DNA: TGCAGCGCCCTGCACCCGAGAATCGGCTACACCTTC. This rearrangement joins TRBV29-1 to TRBJ1-2; D is unclear. The CDR3 contains 12 residues. Germline loops: CDR1 SQVTM, CDR2 ANQGSEA. Between the trimmed V and J ends, which lost 7 bases and 8 bases, there was a span of 17 bases.